The 19 T cell receptor beta chains listed next were all sequenced from one sample in a study of blood T cell repertoires in COVID-19. Sequencing used immunoSEQ multiplex PCR; TCRdb keeps in-frame clones, though not all of them. The data show around 300,000 clones, with 88% seen just once and roughly 9% held by the top ten. Sequencing used peripheral blood. These receptors originate from a man in his late teens or twenties with active or convalescent COVID-19.

This clone has only a few counts. The same CDR3 can be traced to other DNA sequences in this sample. This chain joins TRBV6-5 and TRBJ1-2; tentatively, D is TRBD1 (5 bases). CDR1 and CDR2 (germline): MNHEY, SVGAGI. V was shortened by 5 bases and J by 3 bases, with 10 bases between the two germline ends. The CDR3 length is 13 residues. CDR3 region: CASSPTGDYGYTF. DNA of the CDR3: TGTGCCAGCAGTCCAACAGGAGACTATGGCTACACCTTC.

The chain has TRBV11-2 and TRBJ2-1, with 8 bases aligning to TRBD1. The J segment lost 8 bases and the V segment lost 4 bases, leaving 7 bases of the junction unmatched. The CDR3 spans 14 residues. The V gene's germline CDR1 is SGHAT and CDR2 FQNNGV. In nucleotides, the CDR3 is TGTGCCAGCAGCTCAGGACAGGGTTTGGATGAGCAGTTCTTC. Amino acids: CASSSGQGLDEQFF. Based on the CDR3 plus reference TRBV11-2 and TRBJ2-1, the full variable domain is EAGVAQSPRYKIIEKRQSVAFWCNPISGHATLYWYQQILGQGPKLLIQFQNNGVVDDSQLPKDRFSAERLKGVDSTLKIQPAKLEDSAVYLCASSSGQGLDEQFFGPGTRLTVL.

The rearrangement joins TRBV7-6 to TRBJ2-5, with 8 bases matching TRBD2. The CDR3 is 15 amino acids. Per germline, CDR1 SGHVS and CDR2 FNYEAQ. The V gene end was trimmed by 5 bases and the J gene end by 1 base; junction bases not matched to a gene: 6. The CDR3 protein is CASSLASGGQETQYF. In nucleotides, the CDR3 is TGTGCCAGCAGCCTTGCGAGCGGGGGCCAAGAGACCCAGTACTTC.

The J gene is TRBJ2-4, the V gene TRBV6-1, with a possible D match to TRBD2 (5 bases). This CDR3 is 14 amino acids long. The germline V gene has CDR1 MNHNS and CDR2 SASEGT. The V gene lost 2 bases and the J gene lost 12 bases, with 17 bases spanning the gap. CDR3 sequence (DNA): TGTGCCAGCAGTGAAAAAGGGAGTAGGATAAGTCAGTACTTC. Translating it yields CASSEKGSRISQYF.

V is TRBV7-9 and J is TRBJ2-1; D may be TRBD2 (7 bases). The CDR3 totals 12 residues. CDR1 is SEHNR and CDR2 is FQNEAQ in the germline V gene (reference sequence). V lost 9 bases and J lost 6, with 12 bases in between. This CDR3 is CASAGGPNEQFF. In nucleotides, the CDR3 is TGTGCCAGTGCCGGGGGGCCCAATGAGCAGTTCTTC.

Comment on this clone: The same CDR3 arises from other DNA sequences in this sample as well. This chain links TRBV20-1 with TRBJ1-4; D is unclear. The CDR3 is 11 amino acids. Trimming cost V 3 bases and J 7 bases, with 6 bases left between them. Germline CDR1 and CDR2: DFQATT and SNEGSKA (reference sequence). CDR3 sequence reads: CSARRGEKLFF. DNA for the CDR3: TGCAGTGCTAGGAGAGGTGAAAAACTGTTTTTT.

The chain uses TRBV9 and TRBJ2-1; TRBD2 matches at 11 bases. Germline V CDR1 and CDR2: SGDLS, YYNGEE. The CDR3 sequence is 13 residues long. Trimming at V came to 3 bases and at J to 7 bases, leaving 0 bases not matched to a gene. CDR3 coding DNA: TGTGCCAGCAGCGGACTAGCGGGGAATGAGCAGTTCTTC. Translation gives CASSGLAGNEQFF.

The chain carries TRBV9 and TRBJ2-3, with 13 bases matching TRBD2. J was trimmed by 0 bases and V by 2 bases; bases with no gene match: 3. The CDR3 length is 17 residues. Germline CDR1 SGDLS, CDR2 YYNGEE. In nucleotides, the CDR3 is TGTGCCAGCAGCGTTAGGACTAGCGGGGGAAGCACAGATACGCAGTATTTT. Protein: CASSVRTSGGSTDTQYF.

The chain is built from TRBV29-1 and TRBJ2-7; 7 bases are shared with TRBD2. The ends lost 2 bases at V and 4 bases at J; junction bases unmatched: 8. Germline V gene data show CDR1 as SQVTM and CDR2 as ANQGSEA. The CDR3 totals 14 residues. CDR3 protein: CSVEHGGIGYEQYF. DNA for the CDR3: TGCAGCGTTGAACACGGGGGGATCGGGTACGAGCAGTACTTC.

DNA of the CDR3: TGTGCCAGCAGCTTGGGCCTCGGGGGAGGTACGCAGTATTTT. It encodes CASSLGLGGGTQYF. The V call is TRBV5-6, the J call TRBJ2-3; weak D call: TRBD2 (6 bases). The V gene's germline CDR1 is SGHDT and CDR2 YYEEEE. The CDR3 is made up of 14 amino acids. V gave up 0 bases and J gave up 8 bases, with 13 bases separating them.

The V gene is TRBV5-6, the J gene TRBJ2-5; D may be TRBD1 (5 bases). V dropped 4 bases and J dropped 3 bases, with 13 bases sitting between them. CDR3 size: 14 residues. From germline, CDR1 is SGHDT and CDR2 YYEEEE. The CDR3 DNA sequence: TGTGCCAGCAGCCTGGCGGACACCAAAGAGACCCAGTACTTC. Translation gives CASSLADTKETQYF.

The V gene is TRBV25-1, the J gene TRBJ2-7; D unclear. The CDR3 runs 11 residues. Germline V gene data show CDR1 as MGHDK and CDR2 as SYGVNS. The ends were cut back, 4 bases at V and 4 bases at J, with 5 bases in the middle. CDR3 nucleotide sequence: TGTGCCAGCAGTGCGAGATACGAGCAGTACTTC. This gives the protein CASSARYEQYF.

This rearrangement joins TRBV14 to TRBJ2-5, with 9 bases identical to TRBD1. This CDR3 is 16 amino acids long. Losses at the gene ends were 2 bases for V and 4 bases for J; bases not matched to a gene: 8. CDR1 SGHDN and CDR2 FVKESK come from the germline V gene. The CDR3 region is CASSQLYRGRGETQYF. The CDR3 DNA follows: TGTGCCAGCAGCCAACTATACAGGGGGCGAGGAGAGACCCAGTACTTC.

The chain is built from TRBV19 and TRBJ2-7; TRBD2 aligns across 9 bases. The trim removed 5 bases at V and 5 bases at J, leaving 4 bases unmatched. The CDR3 is 13 residues long. Germline CDR1 reads LNHDA; CDR2 reads SQIVND (reference sequence). The CDR3 here is CASSVGTSNEQYF. In nucleotides, the CDR3 is TGTGCCAGTAGTGTCGGGACTAGCAACGAGCAGTACTTC. Together with reference TRBV19 and TRBJ2-7, the CDR3 gives the full variable domain: DGGITQSPKYLFRKEGQNVTLSCEQNLNHDAMYWYRQDPGQGLRLIYYSQIVNDFQKGDIAEGYSVSREKKESFPLTVTSAQKNPTAFYLCASSVGTSNEQYFGPGTRLTVT.

The chain links TRBV5-5 to TRBJ2-2; 7 positions agree with TRBD2. The germline V gene has CDR1 SGHKS and CDR2 YYEKEE (reference sequence). The CDR3 loop spans 15 amino acids. Trimming took 4 bases from V and 4 from J; bases not matched to a gene: 7. The CDR3 region is CASSGKTSSTGELFF. The CDR3 coding sequence is TGTGCCAGCAGCGGAAAGACTAGCAGCACCGGGGAGCTGTTTTTT.

This chain links TRBV19 with TRBJ1-3, with 9 bases matching TRBD1. This CDR3 has 16 residues. Per germline, CDR1 LNHDA and CDR2 SQIVND (reference sequence). Trimming cost V 6 bases and J 0 bases; bases outside gene matches: 6. The CDR3 DNA reads as TGTGCCAGTAGCCCACAGGGGGCCCCCTCTGGAAACACCATATATTTT. Translation: CASSPQGAPSGNTIYF.

The rearrangement joins TRBV10-3 to TRBJ2-1; TRBD2 agrees at 8 bases. This CDR3 has 12 amino acids. J gave up 10 bases and V 3 bases, and 2 bases lay outside the gene matches. CDR1 is ENHRY and CDR2 is SYGVKD in the germline V gene. The CDR3 DNA sequence: TGTGCCATCAGTGATGGCGGGGGGGAGCAGTTCTTC. This gives the protein CAISDGGGEQFF.

V is TRBV9 and J is TRBJ1-1, with 10 nucleotides matching TRBD1. The CDR3 spans 16 residues. Germline assignment: CDR1 SGDLS and CDR2 YYNGEE. J lost 5 bases, V lost 6 bases, and 13 bases had no gene match. CDR3: CASNPTGGGGWTEAFF. The DNA for the CDR3 is TGTGCCAGCAACCCGACAGGGGGCGGGGGGTGGACTGAAGCTTTCTTT.

This sequence joins TRBV10-3 and TRBJ1-1, with a weak D call TRBD1 (5 bases). CDR3 size: 13 residues. V was pared by 0 bases and J by 6 bases, with 8 bases between. The germline gives CDR1 ENHRY, CDR2 SYGVKD. The DNA of the CDR3 is TGTGCCATCAGTGAGTCGGCAGGGTCTGAAGCTTTCTTT. Amino acid sequence: CAISESAGSEAFF.